This T cell receptor (beta chain) originates from a study of cytomegalovirus exposure and HLA in healthy donors. Study-wide findings and caveats: For most subjects, TCR beta sequences were reported to predict HLA-A and HLA-B alleles with accuracy. Among TCR sequences, most were rare, though some public TCRs appeared in many donors.

Worth noting for this clone: Its antigen is as yet unknown.

The CDR3 has 13 residues. Germline CDR1 reads SGHRS; CDR2 reads YFSETQ. Trimming removed 1 base from V and 4 bases from J, with 8 bases in between. While unrecorded immune exposures were likely, the donors were nominally healthy when sampled. PCR was performed using 60 Vbeta and 13 Jbeta primers. Clones were read by immunoSEQ multiplex PCR, and TCRdb kept only the in-frame ones, dropping some. Of roughly 110,000 clones listed, 65% to 85% were seen once; the top ten hold 2% to 2.5%. The chain employs TRBV5-1 and TRBJ1-2; no clear D gene. The clonotype originates from a man aged 25 to 40 in good health and CMV-seronegative. The sequencing input was PBMCs. CDR3 nucleotides: TGCGCCAGCAGCTTGAGCCCCCCCTATGGCTACACCTTC. Residues: CASSLSPPYGYTF.